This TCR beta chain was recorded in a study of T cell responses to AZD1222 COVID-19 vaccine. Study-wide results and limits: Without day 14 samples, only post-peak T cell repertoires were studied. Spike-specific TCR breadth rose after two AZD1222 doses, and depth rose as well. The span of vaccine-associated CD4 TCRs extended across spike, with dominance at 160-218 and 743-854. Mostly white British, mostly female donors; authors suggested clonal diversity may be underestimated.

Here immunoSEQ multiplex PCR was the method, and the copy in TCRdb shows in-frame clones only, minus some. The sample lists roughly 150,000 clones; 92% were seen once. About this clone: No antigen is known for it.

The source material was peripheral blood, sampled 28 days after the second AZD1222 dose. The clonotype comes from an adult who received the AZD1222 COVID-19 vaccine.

The CDR3 bases are TGCGCCAGCACTCTAGGGAGTGAAGCTTTCTTT. Amino acids: CASTLGSEAFF. The chain has TRBV5-1 and TRBJ1-1, with D hard to call. Germline V gene lookup returns CDR1 SGHRS and CDR2 YFSETQ. This CDR3 has 11 amino acids. Between the trimmed V and J ends, which lost 6 bases and 7 bases, there was a span of 10 bases.